The clone carrying this TCR beta chain turned up a few times. Its antigen is not known. Germline values: CDR1 SGHRS, CDR2 YFSETQ. V shed 0 bases and J shed 2 bases, with 4 bases lying between them. The CDR3 totals 13 residues. This record belongs to a study of beta chain features in type 1 diabetes. General observations from the study: All four CD4+ subsets from Type 1 diabetes patients carried moderately but significantly shorter TCRB CDR3s.

Expressed TCRB transcripts were sequenced because the entire RNA isolate underwent reverse transcription. Profiling relied on immunoSEQ multiplex PCR, and the TCRdb table lists in-frame clones only, not all of them. The sample holds some 350,000 clones; roughly a tenth are singletons and the top ten take 0.6%. The TCR comes from a man aged 25-45 years with type 1 diabetes. V gene TRBV5-1 combines with J gene TRBJ2-3, with D unresolved. The sample comprised central memory CD4+ T cells from blood. In DNA, the CDR3 is TGCGCCAGCAGCTTGGAATCCACAGATACGCAGTATTTT. This encodes CASSLESTDTQYF.